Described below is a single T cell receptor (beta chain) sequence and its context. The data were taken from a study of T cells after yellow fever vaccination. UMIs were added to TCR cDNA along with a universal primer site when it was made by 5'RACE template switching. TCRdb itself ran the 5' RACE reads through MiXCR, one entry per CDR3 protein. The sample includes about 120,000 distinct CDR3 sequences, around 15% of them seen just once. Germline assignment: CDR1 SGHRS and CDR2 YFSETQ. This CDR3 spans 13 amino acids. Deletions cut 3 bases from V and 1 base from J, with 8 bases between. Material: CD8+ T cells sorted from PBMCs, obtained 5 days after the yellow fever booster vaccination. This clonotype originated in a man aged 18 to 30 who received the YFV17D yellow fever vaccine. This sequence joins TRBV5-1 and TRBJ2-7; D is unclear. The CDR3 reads CASSSYGSYEQYF. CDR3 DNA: TGCGCCAGCAGCTCGTACGGATCCTACGAGCAGTACTTC.